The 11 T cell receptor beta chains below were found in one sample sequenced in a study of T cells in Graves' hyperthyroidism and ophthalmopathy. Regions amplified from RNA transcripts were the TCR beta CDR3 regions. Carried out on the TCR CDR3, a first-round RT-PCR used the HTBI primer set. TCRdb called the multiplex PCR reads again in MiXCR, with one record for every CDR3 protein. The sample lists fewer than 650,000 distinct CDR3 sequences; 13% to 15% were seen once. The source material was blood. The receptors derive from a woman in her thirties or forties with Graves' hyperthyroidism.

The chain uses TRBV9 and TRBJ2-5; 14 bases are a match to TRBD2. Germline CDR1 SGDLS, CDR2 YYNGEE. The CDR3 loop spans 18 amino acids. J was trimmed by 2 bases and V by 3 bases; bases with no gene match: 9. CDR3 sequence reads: CASSATGTSGSPQETQYF. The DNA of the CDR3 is TGTGCCAGCAGCGCTACCGGGACTAGCGGGAGCCCGCAAGAGACCCAGTACTTC.

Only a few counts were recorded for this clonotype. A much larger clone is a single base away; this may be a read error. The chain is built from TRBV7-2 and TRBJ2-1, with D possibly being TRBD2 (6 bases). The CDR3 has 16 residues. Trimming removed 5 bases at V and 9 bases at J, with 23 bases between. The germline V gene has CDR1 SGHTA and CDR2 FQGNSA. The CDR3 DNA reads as TGTGCCAGCAGCCCCGCCCCGGGACTGGGTCGGGCTGAGCAGTTCTTC. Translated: CASSPAPGLGRAEQFF.

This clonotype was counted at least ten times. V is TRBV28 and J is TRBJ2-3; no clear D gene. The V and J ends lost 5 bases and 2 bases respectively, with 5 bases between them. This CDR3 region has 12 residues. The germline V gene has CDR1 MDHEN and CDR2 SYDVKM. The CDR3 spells CASSRTTDTQYF. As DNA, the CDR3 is TGTGCCAGCAGTCGAACCACAGATACGCAGTATTTT.

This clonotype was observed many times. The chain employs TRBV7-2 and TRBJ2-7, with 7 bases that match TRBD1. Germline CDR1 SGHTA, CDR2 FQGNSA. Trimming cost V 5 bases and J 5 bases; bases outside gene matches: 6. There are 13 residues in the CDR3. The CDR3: CASSLRQGDEQYF. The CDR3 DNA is TGTGCCAGCAGCCTGAGACAGGGAGACGAGCAGTACTTC. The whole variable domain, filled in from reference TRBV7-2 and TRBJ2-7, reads GAGVSQSPSNKVTEKGKDVELRCDPISGHTALYWYRQSLGQGLEFLIYFQGNSAPDKSGLPSDRFSAERTGGSVSTLTIQRTQQEDSAVYLCASSLRQGDEQYFGPGTRLTVT.

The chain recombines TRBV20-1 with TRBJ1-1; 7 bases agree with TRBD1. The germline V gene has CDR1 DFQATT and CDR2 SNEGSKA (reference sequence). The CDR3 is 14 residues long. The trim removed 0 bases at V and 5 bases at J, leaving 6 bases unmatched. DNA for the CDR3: TGCAGTGCTAGAGAACAGGGGAGACGGACTGAAGCTTTCTTT. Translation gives CSAREQGRRTEAFF.

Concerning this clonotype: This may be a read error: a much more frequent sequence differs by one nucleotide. The chain's CDR3 is CASKHLDDSRDAGEPFF. As DNA, the CDR3 is TGTGCCAGCAAACACCTAGATGATTCCCGAGACGCCGGGGAGCCGTTTTTT. The J gene is TRBJ2-2, the V gene TRBV27; D possibly corresponds to TRBD2 (5 bases). The CDR3 loop spans 17 amino acids. Germline V CDR1 and CDR2: MNHEY, SMNVEV (reference sequence).

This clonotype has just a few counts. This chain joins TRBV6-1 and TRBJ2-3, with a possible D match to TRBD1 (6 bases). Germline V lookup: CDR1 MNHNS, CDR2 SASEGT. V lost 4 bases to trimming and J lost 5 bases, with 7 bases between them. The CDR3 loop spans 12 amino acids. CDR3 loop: CASSADRDTQYF. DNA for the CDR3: TGTGCCAGCAGTGCGGACAGAGATACGCAGTATTTT.

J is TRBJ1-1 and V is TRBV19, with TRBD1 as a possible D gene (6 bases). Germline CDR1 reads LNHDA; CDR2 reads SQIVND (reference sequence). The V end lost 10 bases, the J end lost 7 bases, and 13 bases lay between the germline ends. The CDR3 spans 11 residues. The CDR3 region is CATAGGFEAFF. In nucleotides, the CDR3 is TGTGCCACGGCCGGGGGCTTTGAAGCTTTCTTT.

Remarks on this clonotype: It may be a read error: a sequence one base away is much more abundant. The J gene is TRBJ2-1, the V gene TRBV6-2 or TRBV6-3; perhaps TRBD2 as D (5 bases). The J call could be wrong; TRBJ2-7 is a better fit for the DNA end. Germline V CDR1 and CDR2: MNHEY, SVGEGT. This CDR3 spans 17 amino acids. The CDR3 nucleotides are TGTGCCAGCAGTCCGGGCGGTCCGGGAACCTCCTACAATGAGCAGTACTTC. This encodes CASSPGGPGTSYNEQYF.

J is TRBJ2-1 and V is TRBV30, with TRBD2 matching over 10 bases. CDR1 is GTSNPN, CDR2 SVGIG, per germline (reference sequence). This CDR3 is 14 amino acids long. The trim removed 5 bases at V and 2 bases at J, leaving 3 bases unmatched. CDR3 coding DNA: TGTGCCTGGGTAGGGACTAGCGCCTACAATGAGCAGTTCTTC. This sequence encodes CAWVGTSAYNEQFF.

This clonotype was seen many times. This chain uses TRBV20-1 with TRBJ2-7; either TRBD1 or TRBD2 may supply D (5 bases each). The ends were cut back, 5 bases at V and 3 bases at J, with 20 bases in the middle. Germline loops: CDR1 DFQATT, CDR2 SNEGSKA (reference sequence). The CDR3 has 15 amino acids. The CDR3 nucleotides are TGCAGTGCTTGTATTTTAAGGGACCAAGACTACGAGCAGTACTTC. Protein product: CSACILRDQDYEQYF.